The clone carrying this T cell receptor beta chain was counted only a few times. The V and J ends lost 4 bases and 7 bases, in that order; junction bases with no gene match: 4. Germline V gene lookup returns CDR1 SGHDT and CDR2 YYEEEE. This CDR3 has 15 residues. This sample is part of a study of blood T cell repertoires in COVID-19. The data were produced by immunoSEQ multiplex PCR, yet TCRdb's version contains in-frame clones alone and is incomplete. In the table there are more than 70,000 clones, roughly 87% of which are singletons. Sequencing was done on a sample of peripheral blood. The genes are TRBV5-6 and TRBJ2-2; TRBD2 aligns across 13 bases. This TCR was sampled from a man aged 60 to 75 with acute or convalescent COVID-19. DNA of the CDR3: TGTGCCAGCAGCCCCGGACTAGCGGGAGTCGGGGAGCTGTTTTTT. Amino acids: CASSPGLAGVGELFF.